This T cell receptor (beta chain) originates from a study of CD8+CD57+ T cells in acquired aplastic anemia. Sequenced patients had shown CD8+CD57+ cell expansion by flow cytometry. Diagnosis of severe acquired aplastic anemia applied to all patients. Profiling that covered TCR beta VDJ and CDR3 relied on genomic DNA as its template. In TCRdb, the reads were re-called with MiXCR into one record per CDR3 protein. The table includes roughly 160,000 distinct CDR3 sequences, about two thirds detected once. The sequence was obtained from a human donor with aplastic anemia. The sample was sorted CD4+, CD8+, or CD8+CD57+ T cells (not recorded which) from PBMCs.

The CDR3 reads CASSQSWSSPLHF. The CDR3, as DNA: TGTGCCAGCAGCCAATCGTGGAGTTCACCCCTCCACTTT. This chain connects TRBV4-2 to TRBJ1-6; D is unclear. V was cut by 2 bases and J by 9 bases, with 8 bases left in between. This CDR3 contains 13 residues. CDR1 is LGHNA, CDR2 YNFKEQ, per germline.